A single sample gave rise to the 6 T cell receptor beta chains below, sequenced in a study of blood T cell repertoires in COVID-19. TCRdb's table, derived via immunoSEQ multiplex PCR, lists solely in-frame clones and lacks some. The repertoire includes fewer than 50,000 clones, around four fifths of them detected once, and approximately 44% sits in the top ten. The sequencing input was peripheral blood. These receptors all stem from a woman of 80 years or more with active or convalescent COVID-19.

The chain couples TRBV2 to TRBJ1-5; TRBD1 is a possible D gene (6 bases). V lost 5 bases and J lost 7, with 12 bases in between. Germline CDR1 SNHLY, CDR2 FYNNEI. The CDR3 length is 13 residues. The CDR3 region has the DNA TGTGCCAGCAGTAGGGGGGGTCGACAGCCCCAGCATTTT. This gives the protein CASSRGGRQPQHF.

The genes are TRBV19 and TRBJ1-5; perhaps TRBD1 as D (5 bases). Germline V CDR1 and CDR2: LNHDA, SQIVND (reference sequence). The CDR3 loop spans 16 amino acids. The ends were cut back, 5 bases at V and 1 base at J, with 15 bases in the middle. DNA for the CDR3: TGTGCCAGTAGTCCCCCCGGGACTTCGAGCAATCAGCCCCAGCATTTT. Protein product: CASSPPGTSSNQPQHF.

The chain carries TRBV7-2 and TRBJ1-2; a weak D match, TRBD1 (6 bases). The V gene lost 5 bases and the J gene lost 4 bases, with 14 bases spanning the gap. Germline CDR1 is SGHTA and CDR2 is FQGNSA. The CDR3 sequence is 14 residues long. The CDR3 is CASSPVWGPYGYTF. The CDR3 DNA sequence: TGTGCCAGCAGCCCGGTTTGGGGGCCCTATGGCTACACCTTC.

The gene calls are TRBV7-7 and TRBJ1-1; possible D gene TRBD1, 6 bases. Per the germline V gene, CDR1 is SSHAT and CDR2 is FNYEAQ (reference sequence). This CDR3 is built from 15 residues. Deletions cut 5 bases from V and 2 bases from J, with 15 bases between. CDR3 sequence: CASSPITGLNTEAFF. DNA for the CDR3: TGTGCCAGCAGCCCCATCACAGGGTTAAACACTGAAGCTTTCTTT.

J is TRBJ2-2 and V is TRBV7-9; 10 bases match TRBD1. Unmatched junction bases numbered 2, after V lost 4 bases and J lost 0 bases. Germline CDR1 and CDR2: SEHNR and FQNEAQ (reference sequence). The CDR3 covers 16 residues. This CDR3 reads CASSSGQGTNTGELFF. The CDR3 DNA follows: TGTGCCAGCAGCTCGGGACAGGGGACGAACACCGGGGAGCTGTTTTTT.

The count of this clone is one. This chain joins TRBV11-2 and TRBJ2-3, with 9 bases matching TRBD2. Germline loops: CDR1 SGHAT, CDR2 FQNNGV. The CDR3 length is 18 residues. The V and J ends lost 2 bases and 3 bases, in that order; junction bases with no gene match: 12. As DNA, the CDR3 is TGTGCCAGCAGCTTACCAGCGGGAGGTTCTCGTGCGACAGATACGCAGTATTTT. Protein: CASSLPAGGSRATDTQYF.